This T cell receptor beta chain was identified during a study of OX40 agonist ivuxolimab in advanced cancers. Study context: Around 40% of patients had received prior checkpoint inhibitor therapy.

Samples of blood were obtained at baseline, on cycle 4 day 1, and on cycle 7 day 1. The CDR3 is 13 residues long. V lost 4 bases and J 4 bases, leaving 10 bases between the germline ends. The V gene's germline CDR1 is SEHNR and CDR2 FQNEAQ (reference sequence). The table came from immunoSEQ multiplex PCR; TCRdb's copy has only in-frame clones and leaves some out. The sample includes about 70,000 clones, just over 85% of them seen just once. Study-wide results and caveats: By week 6 at 0.1 to 3.0 mg/kg, blood CD4+ and CD8+ T cells had expanded clonally. Among expanded peripheral T cells, antigen specificity went undetermined.

About this clone itself: Its matching antigen is unknown.

The sequencing used CD4+ or CD8+ T cells sorted from blood, collected in a trial of the OX40 agonist ivuxolimab. The sequence derives from an adult with an advanced solid tumor such as melanoma, head and neck, liver or kidney cancer. The V call is TRBV7-9, the J call TRBJ1-1; D not resolved. The CDR3, as DNA: TGTGCCAGCAGCTCATCCCGGGGCACTGAAGCTTTCTTT. It specifies CASSSSRGTEAFF.